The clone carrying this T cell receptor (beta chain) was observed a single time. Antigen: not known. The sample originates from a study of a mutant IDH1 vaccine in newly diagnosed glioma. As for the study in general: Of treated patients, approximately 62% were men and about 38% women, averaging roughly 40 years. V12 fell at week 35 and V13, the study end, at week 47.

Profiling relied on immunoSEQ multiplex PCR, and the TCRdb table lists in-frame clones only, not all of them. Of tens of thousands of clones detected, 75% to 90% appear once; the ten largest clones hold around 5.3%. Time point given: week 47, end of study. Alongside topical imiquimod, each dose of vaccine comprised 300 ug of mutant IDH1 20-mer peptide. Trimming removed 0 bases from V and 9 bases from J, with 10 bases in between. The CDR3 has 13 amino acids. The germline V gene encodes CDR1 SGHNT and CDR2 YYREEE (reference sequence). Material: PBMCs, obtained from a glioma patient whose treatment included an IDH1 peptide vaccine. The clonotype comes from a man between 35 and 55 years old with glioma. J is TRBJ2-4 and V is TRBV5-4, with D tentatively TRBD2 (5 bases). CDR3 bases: TGTGCCAGCAGCTTGGCCAGAGAGGGCATTCAGTACTTC. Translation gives CASSLAREGIQYF. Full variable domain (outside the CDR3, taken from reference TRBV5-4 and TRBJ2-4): ETGVTQSPTHLIKTRGQQVTLRCSSQSGHNTVSWYQQALGQGPQFIFQYYREEENGRGNFPPRFSGLQFPNYSSELNVNALELDDSALYLCASSLAREGIQYFGAGTRLSVL.